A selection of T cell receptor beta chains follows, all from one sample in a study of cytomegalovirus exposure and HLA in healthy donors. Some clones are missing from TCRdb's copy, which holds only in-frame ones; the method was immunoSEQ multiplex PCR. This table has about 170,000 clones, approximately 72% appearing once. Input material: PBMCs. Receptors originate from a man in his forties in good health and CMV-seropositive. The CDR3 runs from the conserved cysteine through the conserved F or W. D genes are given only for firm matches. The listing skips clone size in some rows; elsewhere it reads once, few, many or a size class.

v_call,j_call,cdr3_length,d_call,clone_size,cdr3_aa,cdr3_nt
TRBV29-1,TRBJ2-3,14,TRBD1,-,CSVEAGGKPDTQYF,TGCAGCGTTGAGGCAGGGGGAAAGCCTGATACGCAGTATTTT
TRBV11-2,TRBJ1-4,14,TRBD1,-,CASSFRDRWEELFF,TGTGCCAGCAGCTTCCGGGACAGATGGGAAGAACTGTTTTTT
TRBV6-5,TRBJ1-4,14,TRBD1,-,CASSNRGRGEKLFF,TGTGCCAGCAGCAACAGGGGGCGAGGTGAAAAACTGTTTTTT
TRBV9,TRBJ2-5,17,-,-,CASSKMGGASFQETQYF,TGTGCCAGCAGCAAAATGGGAGGCGCCTCTTTCCAAGAGACCCAGTACTTC
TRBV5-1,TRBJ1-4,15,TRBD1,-,CASSSGTGRSGKLFF,TGCGCCAGCAGCTCCGGGACAGGGAGGTCGGGAAAACTGTTTTTT
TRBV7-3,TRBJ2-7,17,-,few,CASSLKGGATPPYEQYF,TGTGCCAGCAGCTTAAAAGGAGGGGCCACTCCTCCCTACGAGCAGTACTTC
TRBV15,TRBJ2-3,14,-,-,CATSSRLTPDTQYF,TGTGCCACCAGCAGCCGACTCACCCCAGATACGCAGTATTTT
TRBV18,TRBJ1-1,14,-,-,CASLALQAEAEAFF,TGTGCCAGCTTAGCACTACAGGCGGAAGCTGAAGCTTTCTTT
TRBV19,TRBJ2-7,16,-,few,CASSIRHRVRPYEQYF,TGTGCCAGTAGTATCCGCCACAGGGTGCGGCCCTACGAGCAGTACTTC
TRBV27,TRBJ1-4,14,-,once,CASSLRFGGEKLFF,TGTGCCAGCAGTTTGAGGTTTGGAGGTGAAAAACTGTTTTTT
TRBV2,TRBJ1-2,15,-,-,CASSEGQVRNYGYTF,TGTGCCAGCAGTGAGGGCCAGGTTAGGAACTATGGCTACACCTTC
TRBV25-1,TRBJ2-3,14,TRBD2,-,CANRAGGTTDTQYF,TGTGCCAACCGAGCGGGGGGTACCACAGATACGCAGTATTTT
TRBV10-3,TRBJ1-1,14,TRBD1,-,CAITDRGRDTEAFF,TGTGCCATCACAGACAGGGGGCGGGACACTGAAGCTTTCTTT
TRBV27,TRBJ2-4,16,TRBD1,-,CASSPYTGQGVNIQYF,TGTGCCAGCAGTCCCTATACGGGACAGGGGGTAAACATTCAGTACTTC
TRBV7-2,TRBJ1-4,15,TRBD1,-,CASSVTGGSNEKLFF,TGTGCCAGCAGTGTGACAGGGGGATCTAATGAAAAACTGTTTTTT
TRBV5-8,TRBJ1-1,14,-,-,CASSQFREDTEAFF,TGTGCCAGCAGCCAATTCAGGGAGGACACTGAAGCTTTCTTT
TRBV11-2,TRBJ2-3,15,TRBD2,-,CASSLRGGAADMQYF,TGTGCCAGCAGCTTACGCGGGGGGGCGGCAGATATGCAGTATTTT
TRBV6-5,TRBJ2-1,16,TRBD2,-,CASSYSRGGGYNEQFF,TGTGCCAGCAGTTACTCCCGCGGGGGAGGATACAATGAGCAGTTCTTC
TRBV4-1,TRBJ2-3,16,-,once,CASSQGGRASTDTQYF,TGCGCCAGCAGCCAAGGTGGGCGGGCTAGCACAGATACGCAGTATTTT
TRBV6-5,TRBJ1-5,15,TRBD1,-,CASRLQGASNQPQHF,TGTGCCAGCAGGTTACAGGGGGCCTCCAATCAGCCCCAGCATTTT
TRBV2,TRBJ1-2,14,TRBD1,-,CASSEAGGDDGYTF,TGTGCCAGCAGTGAGGCAGGGGGCGATGATGGCTACACCTTC
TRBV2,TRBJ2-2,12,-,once,CAGLAPPGELFF,TGTGCCGGGCTAGCGCCCCCCGGGGAGCTGTTTTTT
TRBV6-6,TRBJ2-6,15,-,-,CASSYNRAGANVLTF,TGTGCCAGCAGTTACAACAGGGCTGGGGCCAACGTCCTGACTTTC
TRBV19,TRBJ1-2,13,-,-,CASSIQNKNGYTF,TGTGCCAGTAGTATTCAGAATAAGAATGGCTACACCTTC
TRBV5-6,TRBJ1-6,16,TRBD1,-,CASSLGGQVYNSPLHF,TGTGCCAGCAGCTTGGGGGGACAGGTCTATAATTCACCCCTCCACTTT
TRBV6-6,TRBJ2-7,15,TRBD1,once,CASREGTGAAYEQYF,TGTGCCAGCAGGGAAGGGACAGGCGCGGCCTACGAGCAGTACTTC
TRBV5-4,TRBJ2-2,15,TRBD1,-,CASSPGQVATGELFF,TGTGCCAGCAGCCCGGGACAGGTTGCCACCGGGGAGCTGTTTTTT
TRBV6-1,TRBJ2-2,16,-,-,CASSAPRRGNTGELFF,TGTGCCAGCAGTGCCCCTCGGAGGGGAAACACCGGGGAGCTGTTTTTT
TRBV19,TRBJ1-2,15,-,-,CASSIVGDVRYGYTF,TGTGCCAGTAGTATAGTAGGAGACGTACGATATGGCTACACCTTC
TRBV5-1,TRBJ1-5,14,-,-,CASSPGTDYSPQHF,TGCGCCAGCAGCCCCGGGACGGACTACTCGCCCCAGCATTTT
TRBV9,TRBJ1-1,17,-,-,CASSVVTGNSMNTEAFF,TGTGCCAGCAGCGTAGTGACAGGTAACTCGATGAACACTGAAGCTTTCTTT
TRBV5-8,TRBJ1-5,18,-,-,CASNLGTRGAQGNQPQHF,TGTGCCAGCAACTTGGGAACACGGGGGGCGCAGGGCAATCAGCCCCAGCATTTT
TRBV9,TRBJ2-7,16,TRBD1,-,CASSVGGTGLNYEQYF,TGTGCCAGCAGCGTAGGAGGGACAGGGTTAAATTACGAGCAGTACTTC
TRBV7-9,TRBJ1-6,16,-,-,CSSSSNLRGSGSPLHF,TGTTCCAGCAGCTCCAACCTACGCGGGAGCGGTTCACCCCTCCACTTT
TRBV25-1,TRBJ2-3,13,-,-,CASSEAHGDTQYF,TGTGCCAGCAGTGAAGCCCACGGAGATACGCAGTATTTT
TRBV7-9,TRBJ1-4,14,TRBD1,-,CASSSVDRVEKLFF,TGTGCCAGCAGCTCCGTGGACAGGGTGGAAAAACTGTTTTTT
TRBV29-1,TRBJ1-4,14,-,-,CSSLGGETNEKLFF,TGCAGCTCCCTGGGCGGGGAGACTAATGAAAAACTGTTTTTT
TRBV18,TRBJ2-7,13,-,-,CASSPQRAAEQYF,TGTGCCAGCTCACCCCAGAGGGCAGCCGAGCAGTACTTC
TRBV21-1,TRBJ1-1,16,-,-,CASSRVPGFMNTEAFF,TGTGCCAGCAGCAGGGTCCCAGGGTTCATGAACACTGAAGCTTTCTTT
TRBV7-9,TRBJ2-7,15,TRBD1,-,CASSYPGQGAAEQYF,TGTGCCAGCAGCTACCCCGGACAGGGGGCAGCCGAGCAGTACTTC